The 26 T cell receptor beta chains presented below share a single source sample, sequenced in a study of cytomegalovirus exposure and HLA in healthy donors. PCR involved 60 Vbeta and 13 Jbeta primers. TCRdb's copy holds only in-frame clones and misses some; the assay was immunoSEQ multiplex PCR. The data contain about 93,000 clones, approximately 81% of them singletons. Sequences were obtained from PBMCs. The receptors here all came from a woman between 40 and 55 years old in good health and CMV-seronegative.

The chain combines TRBV7-2 with TRBJ2-1; no definite D call. V gave up 6 bases and J gave up 0 bases, with 12 bases separating them. The CDR3 length is 15 residues. Per germline, CDR1 SGHTA and CDR2 FQGNSA. DNA of the CDR3: TGTGCCAGCAGTGATCGACCTAGCTCCTACAATGAGCAGTTCTTC. It yields the protein CASSDRPSSYNEQFF.

The V and J genes are TRBV18 and TRBJ1-5; 8 bases fit TRBD1. Looked up from germline, CDR1 is KGHSH and CDR2 is LQKENI. The CDR3 spans 18 residues. The ends lost 0 bases at V and 2 bases at J; junction bases unmatched: 9. CDR3 region: CASSPPRTGSEGNQPQHF. In nucleotides, the CDR3 is TGTGCCAGCTCACCACCTCGGACAGGGTCCGAGGGCAATCAGCCCCAGCATTTT.

This chain links TRBV6-6 with TRBJ2-1, with a tentative D call TRBD2 (5 bases). This CDR3 comprises 15 residues. Per the germline V gene, CDR1 is MNHNY and CDR2 is SVGAGI (reference sequence). V lost 5 bases and J lost 4, with 15 bases in between. The CDR3 protein is CASSRTGDGYNEQFF. CDR3 DNA sequence: TGTGCCAGCAGTAGGACTGGAGACGGGTACAATGAGCAGTTCTTC.

The V gene is TRBV21-1, the J gene TRBJ2-7; TRBD2, the table's D call, lacks a check against the DNA. TRBV21-1 is termed a pseudogene. This CDR3 has 14 residues. CDR3 sequence (DNA): TGTGCCAGCAGCAAAGTTTCGGGAAGAGGTGAGCAGTACTTC. It translates to CASSKVSGRGEQYF.

This chain connects TRBV7-9 to TRBJ2-7, with no clear D. The CDR3 consists of 13 residues. Germline V gives CDR1 SEHNR, CDR2 FQNEAQ (reference sequence). Deletions cut 5 bases from V and 0 bases from J, with 8 bases between. The CDR3 bases are TGTGCCAGCAGCCCCCCCGGCTCCTACGAGCAGTACTTC. Amino acid sequence: CASSPPGSYEQYF.

The V and J genes are TRBV6-6 and TRBJ2-3, with TRBD2 as a possible D gene (5 bases). CDR1 and CDR2 from the germline V gene are MNHNY and SVGAGI (reference sequence). V lost 8 bases, J lost 3 bases, and 12 bases lay in between. The CDR3 totals 13 residues. The CDR3 nucleotides are TGTGCCAGCGTCGGGGAAGGAACAGATACGCAGTATTTT. This translates into CASVGEGTDTQYF.

The chain joins TRBV7-8 to TRBJ2-1, with unresolved D. Trimming removed 1 base at V and 2 bases at J, with 9 bases between. The CDR3 extends over 15 amino acids. The germline CDR1 and CDR2 sequences are SGHVS and FQNEAQ. The CDR3 DNA is TGTGCCAGCAGCTTAGTTGCTAGGACCTACAATGAGCAGTTCTTC. This translates into CASSLVARTYNEQFF. Supplemented by reference TRBV7-8 and TRBJ2-1, the full variable domain reads GAGVSQSPRYKVAKRGQDVALRCDPISGHVSLFWYQQALGQGPEFLTYFQNEAQLDKSGLPSDRFFAERPEGSVSTLKIQRTQQEDSAVYLCASSLVARTYNEQFFGPGTRLTVL.

V usage is TRBV5-4 and J usage is TRBJ1-2; D gene ambiguous. The CDR3 is made up of 15 amino acids. V dropped 0 bases and J dropped 2 bases, with 11 bases sitting between them. CDR1 and CDR2 from the germline V gene are SGHNT and YYREEE (reference sequence). Here the CDR3 reads CASSLEISLNYGYTF. The CDR3 DNA is TGTGCCAGCAGCTTGGAAATTTCTTTGAACTATGGCTACACCTTC.

The chain recombines TRBV9 with TRBJ1-1, with D possibly being TRBD1 (5 bases). V was trimmed by 0 bases and J by 3 bases, leaving 18 bases between them. CDR1 is SGDLS and CDR2 is YYNGEE in the germline V gene. The CDR3 has 17 residues. Written as DNA, the CDR3 is TGTGCCAGCAGCGTAGCTGGCCAGGGATGGATGGACACTGAAGCTTTCTTT. Protein product: CASSVAGQGWMDTEAFF.

This clone was seen more than once but under ten times. The CDR3 sequence is CSVGKGTGAGYTF. The CDR3 DNA follows: TGCAGCGTTGGTAAAGGGACGGGAGCTGGCTACACCTTC. V and J are TRBV29-1 and TRBJ1-2; weak D call: TRBD1 (5 bases). The germline gives CDR1 SQVTM, CDR2 ANQGSEA. With 4 bases removed from V and 7 bases from J, the gap between germline ends came to 16 bases. This CDR3 is built from 13 residues.

The CDR3 sequence: CASSPAGWETQYF. CDR3 DNA sequence: TGTGCCAGCAGCCCGGCGGGTTGGGAGACCCAGTACTTC. This chain joins TRBV7-2 and TRBJ2-5, with D tentatively TRBD2 (5 bases). From germline, CDR1 is SGHTA and CDR2 FQGNSA. Trimming left V 5 bases short and J 5 bases short, with 12 bases between. The length of the CDR3 is 13 residues.

The gene calls are TRBV9 and TRBJ2-3; 10 nucleotides match TRBD2. CDR1 and CDR2 from the germline V gene are SGDLS and YYNGEE. Trimming cost V 0 bases and J 2 bases; bases outside gene matches: 3. The CDR3 extends over 16 amino acids. The CDR3 sequence is CASSVEAGGPTDTQYF. For the CDR3, the DNA is TGTGCCAGCAGCGTAGAAGCGGGAGGGCCCACAGATACGCAGTATTTT.

The rearrangement joins TRBV2 to TRBJ1-5, with D perhaps TRBD1 (5 bases). Trimming took 6 bases from V and 6 from J, leaving 18 bases between them. The CDR3 is made up of 15 amino acids. Germline CDR1 is SNHLY and CDR2 is FYNNEI. This CDR3 is CASSGGGGRGQPQHF. The CDR3 DNA reads TGTGCCAGCAGCGGTGGCGGGGGAAGGGGTCAGCCCCAGCATTTT.

The chain employs TRBV9 and TRBJ2-5, with D uncertain. CDR3 length: 13 residues. From germline, CDR1 is SGDLS and CDR2 YYNGEE. V lost 0 bases, J lost 7 bases, and 10 bases lay in between. CDR3 loop: CASSVGVSGTQYF. As DNA, the CDR3 is TGTGCCAGCAGCGTAGGAGTAAGTGGGACCCAGTACTTC.

V usage is TRBV5-1 and J usage is TRBJ2-2; possibly TRBD1 for D (5 bases). With 7 bases removed from V and 2 bases from J, the gap between germline ends came to 12 bases. Germline CDR1 reads SGHRS; CDR2 reads YFSETQ. The CDR3 is made up of 14 amino acids. DNA for the CDR3: TGCGCCAGCGGGGCAACGGGTAACACCGGGGAGCTGTTTTTT. This translates into CASGATGNTGELFF.

The chain carries TRBV4-1 and TRBJ2-5, with D possibly TRBD1 on 5 matching bases. CDR3 length: 15 residues. Looked up from germline, CDR1 is MGHRA and CDR2 is YSYEKL. Trimming cost V 0 bases and J 5 bases, with 13 bases left between them. The CDR3 DNA reads as TGCGCCAGCAGCCAAGAAGGGGTGGGGTCCGAGACCCAGTACTTC. As protein: CASSQEGVGSETQYF.

This clone was seen a handful of times. This sequence joins TRBV7-2 and TRBJ1-5; TRBD1 might be the D (5 bases). Trimming left V 1 base short and J 4 bases short, with 11 bases between. The CDR3 totals 15 residues. Germline V lookup: CDR1 SGHTA, CDR2 FQGNSA. In DNA, the CDR3 is TGTGCCAGCAGCTTAGGACAGCTTCCTAATCAGCCCCAGCATTTT. As protein: CASSLGQLPNQPQHF.

The chain uses TRBV28 and TRBJ2-1, with 10 positions matching TRBD2. V dropped 5 bases and J dropped 4; count of bases not matched to a gene: 5. Germline CDR1 is MDHEN and CDR2 is SYDVKM. CDR3 length: 15 residues. The CDR3 DNA reads as TGTGCCAGCAGTCGGACTAGCGGCAGGTACAATGAGCAGTTCTTC. This encodes CASSRTSGRYNEQFF. The full variable domain, its missing parts supplied by reference TRBV28 and TRBJ2-1, is DVKVTQSSRYLVKRTGEKVFLECVQDMDHENMFWYRQDPGLGLRLIYFSYDVKMKEKGDIPEGYSVSREKKERFSLILESASTNQTSMYLCASSRTSGRYNEQFFGPGTRLTVL.

V is TRBV19 and J is TRBJ1-4; unclear D gene. CDR3 size: 15 residues. CDR1 LNHDA and CDR2 SQIVND come from the germline V gene (reference sequence). V gave up 1 base and J gave up 0 bases, with 6 bases separating them. The CDR3 region is CASSIAIATNEKLFF. In nucleotides, the CDR3 is TGTGCCAGTAGTATAGCGATAGCAACTAATGAAAAACTGTTTTTT.

V gene TRBV6-5 combines with J gene TRBJ2-2; possible D gene TRBD2, 5 bases. The V end was cut by 4 bases, the J end by 3 bases, with 15 bases between. In germline, CDR1 is MNHEY, CDR2 SVGAGI. This CDR3 has 16 residues. CDR3 in DNA: TGTGCCAGCAGTTCCGGGGATCGGACCCACACCGGGGAGCTGTTTTTT. Amino acid sequence: CASSSGDRTHTGELFF.

Judged by abundance, this clone is medium-sized. This chain connects TRBV4-1 to TRBJ2-7, with TRBD2 as a possible D gene (5 bases). CDR3 size: 13 residues. Trimming shortened V by 2 bases and J by 2 bases, and 7 bases separated the two germline ends. Germline CDR1 is MGHRA and CDR2 is YSYEKL. The chain's CDR3 is CASSQPGTYEQYF. As DNA, the CDR3 is TGCGCCAGCAGCCAACCGGGGACCTACGAGCAGTACTTC.

The chain couples TRBV18 to TRBJ2-1, with 12 bases lining up with TRBD2. The CDR3 loop spans 16 amino acids. Trimming at V came to 4 bases and at J to 5 bases, leaving 6 bases not matched to a gene. In germline, CDR1 is KGHSH, CDR2 LQKENI. The CDR3 region has the DNA TGTGCCAGCTCACTTCGGACTAGCGGGACTCACAATGAGCAGTTCTTC. This gives the protein CASSLRTSGTHNEQFF.

The V gene is TRBV7-8, the J gene TRBJ2-5, with D possibly being TRBD2 (6 bases). Between the trimmed V and J ends, which lost 3 bases and 4 bases, there was a span of 18 bases. CDR1 is SGHVS and CDR2 is FQNEAQ in the germline V gene. The CDR3 sequence is 16 residues long. CDR3 loop: CASSFPASVSLETQYF. The CDR3 nucleotides are TGTGCCAGCAGCTTTCCCGCTAGCGTGAGTTTAGAGACCCAGTACTTC.

The V call is TRBV18, the J call TRBJ2-7; D gene uncertain. Germline lookup yields CDR1 KGHSH and CDR2 LQKENI. Trimming took 3 bases from V and 0 from J, leaving 15 bases between them. The CDR3 consists of 16 residues. The CDR3 is CASSPPLVVSSYEQYF. CDR3 DNA sequence: TGTGCCAGCTCACCCCCCCTCGTCGTTAGCTCCTACGAGCAGTACTTC.

This chain links TRBV19 with TRBJ2-7; 9 nucleotides line up with TRBD2. The V gene end was trimmed by 3 bases and the J gene end by 6 bases; junction bases not matched to a gene: 6. Germline assignment: CDR1 LNHDA and CDR2 SQIVND (reference sequence). This CDR3 has 14 amino acids. The CDR3 is CASSIAGGPSEQYF. The CDR3 nucleotides read TGTGCCAGTAGTATTGCGGGAGGGCCTTCCGAGCAGTACTTC. The complete variable domain, with remaining parts taken from reference TRBV19 and TRBJ2-7, reads DGGITQSPKYLFRKEGQNVTLSCEQNLNHDAMYWYRQDPGQGLRLIYYSQIVNDFQKGDIAEGYSVSREKKESFPLTVTSAQKNPTAFYLCASSIAGGPSEQYFGPGTRLTVT.

The chain recombines TRBV5-1 with TRBJ2-1; 11 bases line up with TRBD2. The CDR3 has 16 residues. V shed 0 bases, J shed 4 bases, and the junction held 3 bases outside the gene matches. Germline V gene data show CDR1 as SGHRS and CDR2 as YFSETQ. As DNA, the CDR3 is TGCGCCAGCAGCTTGGGAGGGACTAGCGGTTACAATGAGCAGTTCTTC. Translated: CASSLGGTSGYNEQFF.